One sample yielded the 29 T cell receptor beta chains listed below, sequenced in a study of blood T cell repertoires in COVID-19. Using immunoSEQ multiplex PCR, the repertoire was profiled, and TCRdb retains in-frame clones only, with some absent. The profile shows approximately 220,000 clones, 84% of them singletons. The source material was PBMCs or T cells enriched from blood (not recorded which). Receptor source: a woman aged 40 to 49 who had recovered from COVID-19.

A few counts support this clone. The J gene is TRBJ2-3, the V gene TRBV7-2; TRBD2 aligns across 10 bases. CDR1 and CDR2 from the germline V gene are SGHTA and FQGNSA. V shed 2 bases and J 6 bases; nucleotides not matched to a gene: 5. The CDR3 has 15 residues. The CDR3 DNA follows: TGTGCCAGCAGCTTATCAGCGGGAGGGCTGGATACGCAGTATTTT. Its protein is CASSLSAGGLDTQYF.

The chain employs TRBV28 and TRBJ1-3; D unclear. Trimming took off 3 bases at V and 0 bases at J, with 12 bases between the two ends. Germline lookup yields CDR1 MDHEN and CDR2 SYDVKM. The CDR3 length is 16 residues. The CDR3 spells CASSLTRYGSGNTIYF. The CDR3 DNA sequence: TGTGCCAGCAGTTTGACTCGGTACGGCTCTGGAAACACCATATATTTT. Together with reference TRBV28 and TRBJ1-3, the CDR3 gives the full variable domain: DVKVTQSSRYLVKRTGEKVFLECVQDMDHENMFWYRQDPGLGLRLIYFSYDVKMKEKGDIPEGYSVSREKKERFSLILESASTNQTSMYLCASSLTRYGSGNTIYFGEGSWLTVV.

The chain couples TRBV5-4 to TRBJ1-2; 9 bases align to TRBD1. V was clipped by 4 bases and J by 6 bases; unmatched bases: 7. The CDR3 is 14 residues long. Germline CDR1 and CDR2: SGHNT and YYREEE (reference sequence). In DNA form, the CDR3 reads TGTGCCAGCAGCCCAAGGACAGGGGTCGATGGCTACACCTTC. Translated, it gives CASSPRTGVDGYTF.

V usage is TRBV6-1 and J usage is TRBJ1-5; no firm D call. CDR1 MNHNS and CDR2 SASEGT come from the germline V gene. The CDR3 is 16 residues long. Trimming shortened V by 2 bases and J by 4 bases, and 15 bases separated the two germline ends. CDR3 coding DNA: TGTGCCAGCAGTGAAAAAGTCCCGCAGGTGAATCAGCCCCAGCATTTT. Translating gives CASSEKVPQVNQPQHF.

The chain joins TRBV21-1 to TRBJ2-7; TRBD2, the table's D call, was not compared with the DNA. TRBV21-1 is a documented pseudogene. CDR3 length: 16 residues. The DNA of the CDR3 is TGTGCCAGCAGCAAACCTAGCGGGATCCCCTCCTACGAGCAGTACGTC. It translates to CASSKPSGIPSYEQYV.

The CDR3 is CASSLFRGGAGVGEQYV. The CDR3 bases are TGTGCCAGCAGCTTGTTCCGCGGGGGAGCGGGAGTTGGCGAGCAGTACGTC. This sequence joins TRBV5-4 and TRBJ2-7; 8 bases are a match to TRBD2. Trimming at V came to 1 base and at J to 6 bases, leaving 15 bases not matched to a gene. The CDR3 has 17 amino acids. Germline V gene data show CDR1 as SGHNT and CDR2 as YYREEE (reference sequence).

The chain links TRBV27 to TRBJ1-1; the D is unclear. Germline V gives CDR1 MNHEY, CDR2 SMNVEV (reference sequence). V lost 4 bases, J lost 0 bases, and 6 bases lay in between. CDR3 length: 13 residues. The CDR3 loop is CASSSSMNTEAFF. CDR3 nucleotides: TGTGCCAGCAGTTCGTCTATGAACACTGAAGCTTTCTTT.

The rearrangement uses TRBV28 and TRBJ2-1; TRBD2 might be the D (5 bases). V lost 4 bases and J 9 bases, leaving 19 bases between the germline ends. This CDR3 has 15 residues. CDR1 and CDR2 (germline): MDHEN, SYDVKM. CDR3 sequence: CASSSFTRETGEQFF. In nucleotides, the CDR3 is TGTGCCAGCAGTTCTTTCACGAGGGAGACGGGTGAGCAGTTCTTC. Full variable domain (outside the CDR3, taken from reference TRBV28 and TRBJ2-1): DVKVTQSSRYLVKRTGEKVFLECVQDMDHENMFWYRQDPGLGLRLIYFSYDVKMKEKGDIPEGYSVSREKKERFSLILESASTNQTSMYLCASSSFTRETGEQFFGPGTRLTVL.

This clone was found a few times. The chain uses TRBV3-1 (or the pseudogene TRBV3-2) and TRBJ2-1, with 11 bases that match TRBD2. Germline values: CDR1 LGHDT, CDR2 YNNKEL (reference sequence). There are 18 residues in the CDR3. The V segment lost 0 bases and the J segment 9 bases; nucleotides outside the gene matches: 13. The CDR3 sequence is CASSQEVAGGPNLGEQFF. As DNA, the CDR3 is TGTGCCAGCAGCCAAGAAGTAGCGGGAGGGCCAAATTTGGGTGAGCAGTTCTTC.

The chain joins TRBV19 to TRBJ1-6, with a tentative D call TRBD1 (6 bases). Trimming removed 4 bases from V and 4 bases from J, with 11 bases in between. CDR3 length: 15 amino acids. Germline V gene data show CDR1 as LNHDA and CDR2 as SQIVND (reference sequence). CDR3 sequence reads: CASSTGQPYNSPLHF. The CDR3 DNA is TGTGCCAGTAGTACCGGACAGCCGTATAATTCACCCCTCCACTTT.

The chain is built from TRBV11-2 and TRBJ2-6, with D possibly matching TRBD2 (6 bases). Germline CDR1 reads SGHAT; CDR2 reads FQNNGV. The CDR3 has 17 residues. V lost 3 bases to trimming and J lost 4 bases, with 16 bases between them. CDR3 nucleotide sequence: TGTGCCAGCAGCTTCTCGGGACTCCCTTCCGGGGCCAACGTCCTGACTTTC. It encodes CASSFSGLPSGANVLTF.

The chain combines TRBV20-1 with TRBJ2-1; 8 bases agree with TRBD1. This CDR3 has 16 residues. Germline CDR1 reads DFQATT; CDR2 reads SNEGSKA (reference sequence). The V gene end was trimmed by 3 bases and the J gene end by 3 bases; junction bases not matched to a gene: 10. Written as DNA, the CDR3 is TGCAGTGCTAGTCATCCCCAGACAGGGGTCTACAATGAGCAGTTCTTC. It translates to CSASHPQTGVYNEQFF.

The chain recombines TRBV11-2 with TRBJ2-1, with 7 bases fitting TRBD1. The junction had 8 bases not matched to a gene; V was cut back by 0 bases and J by 15 bases. The CDR3 is 13 amino acids. Germline values: CDR1 SGHAT, CDR2 FQNNGV. Written as DNA, the CDR3 is TGTGCCAGCAGCTTAGAAACTTGGGCAGGGGGGTTCTTC. Amino acids: CASSLETWAGGFF.

J is TRBJ1-1 and V is TRBV10-3; possibly TRBD1 for D (6 bases). The V end was cut by 3 bases, the J end by 1 base, with 6 bases between. Germline loops: CDR1 ENHRY, CDR2 SYGVKD. The CDR3 has 13 residues. CDR3 sequence (DNA): TGTGCCATCAGTGAACAGGGGAACACTGAAGCTTTCTTT. Protein sequence: CAISEQGNTEAFF.

A remark on this clone: This could be a read error, since a much larger clone is one nucleotide away. The sample contains more than one DNA sequence encoding this CDR3. The chain has TRBV18 and TRBJ1-1; 7 bases map to TRBD1. J was trimmed by 1 base and V by 6 bases; bases with no gene match: 5. The CDR3 length is 14 residues. The germline gives CDR1 KGHSH, CDR2 LQKENI. The CDR3 nucleotides are TGTGCCAGCTCTCCCGGGACAGAGAACACTGAAGCTTTCTTT. Its protein is CASSPGTENTEAFF.

The CDR3 DNA sequence: TGTGCCAGCAGCGCACTAGCGGGATTACAAGAGACCCAGTACTTC. Amino acid sequence: CASSALAGLQETQYF. The rearrangement joins TRBV9 to TRBJ2-5; 10 nucleotides align to TRBD2. Per the germline V gene, CDR1 is SGDLS and CDR2 is YYNGEE. The V and J ends lost 3 bases and 2 bases, in that order; junction bases with no gene match: 4. This CDR3 has 15 residues.

V and J are TRBV5-1 and TRBJ1-2; D not certain. The V gene lost 1 base and the J gene lost 1 base, with 5 bases spanning the gap. This CDR3 has 13 residues. The germline CDR1 and CDR2 sequences are SGHRS and YFSETQ. CDR3 coding DNA: TGCGCCAGCAGCTTGAGCCTTAACTATGGCTACACCTTC. Its protein is CASSLSLNYGYTF.

CDR3 nucleotide sequence: TGCGCCAGCGGCCTCGGGGGACGGGAGACCCAGTACTTC. Protein product: CASGLGGRETQYF. The chain carries TRBV5-1 and TRBJ2-5, with D possibly matching TRBD2 (6 bases). The CDR3 covers 13 residues. Germline values: CDR1 SGHRS, CDR2 YFSETQ. The V and J ends lost 7 bases and 5 bases respectively, with 15 bases between them.

This clone was counted only a few times. This CDR3 reads CASSWQGARNTEAFF. CDR3 nucleotide sequence: TGTGCCAGTTCCTGGCAGGGTGCTAGGAACACTGAAGCTTTCTTT. The chain couples TRBV19 to TRBJ1-1; perhaps TRBD1 as D (5 bases). This CDR3 comprises 15 residues. The V and J ends lost 8 bases and 1 base respectively, with 17 bases between them. Germline lookup yields CDR1 LNHDA and CDR2 SQIVND (reference sequence).

This clone was observed a single time. Here the CDR3 DNA reads TGCGCCAGCGGGGGACTACCTCCCTACGAGCAGTACTTC. This sequence encodes CASGGLPPYEQYF. This sequence joins TRBV10-2 and TRBJ2-7, with 7 bases fitting TRBD2. CDR3 length: 13 amino acids. The trim removed 8 bases at V and 2 bases at J, leaving 6 bases unmatched. From germline, CDR1 is WSHSY and CDR2 SAAADI.

This chain links TRBV3-1 (or the pseudogene TRBV3-2) with TRBJ1-3, with TRBD1 matching over 7 bases. The ends lost 0 bases at V and 7 bases at J; junction bases unmatched: 6. Germline V gene data show CDR1 as LGHDT and CDR2 as YNNKEL (reference sequence). The CDR3 is 15 residues long. DNA of the CDR3: TGTGCCAGCAGCCAAGATAGGGGGCAGCGGAACACCATATATTTT. Encoded protein: CASSQDRGQRNTIYF.

The genes are TRBV28 and TRBJ1-5; tentatively, D is TRBD1 (5 bases). Germline CDR1 and CDR2: MDHEN and SYDVKM. V was pared by 4 bases and J by 9 bases, with 19 bases between. This CDR3 has 15 amino acids. The CDR3 is CASSSPGTYPGPQHF. DNA of the CDR3: TGTGCCAGCAGTTCCCCCGGGACTTACCCGGGGCCCCAGCATTTT.

The V call is TRBV28, the J call TRBJ2-6; the match to TRBD1 covers 7 bases. Trimming took 4 bases from V and 0 from J; bases not matched to a gene: 9. CDR3 length: 18 residues. CDR1 MDHEN and CDR2 SYDVKM come from the germline V gene. The CDR3 sequence: CASSSSSQGVSGANVLTF. The CDR3 DNA sequence: TGTGCCAGCAGTTCCTCTTCGCAGGGGGTCTCTGGGGCCAACGTCCTGACTTTC.

V is TRBV4-2 and J is TRBJ2-3, with 7 bases that match TRBD2. Germline V CDR1 and CDR2: LGHNA, YNFKEQ. The CDR3 contains 16 residues. Losses at the gene ends were 5 bases for V and 4 bases for J; bases not matched to a gene: 12. The DNA for the CDR3 is TGTGCCAGCAGCGTAAGTCGGGGAGGGCCTGCAGATACGCAGTATTTT. The encoded protein is CASSVSRGGPADTQYF.

This clone appeared once. The rearrangement joins TRBV15 to TRBJ2-5; 7 positions agree with TRBD1. The V gene's germline CDR1 is LNHNV and CDR2 YYDKDF (reference sequence). V was pared by 1 base and J by 5 bases, with 10 bases of the junction left unmatched. This CDR3 region has 16 residues. CDR3 protein: CATSRGTGDYAETQYF. CDR3 bases: TGTGCCACCAGCAGAGGAACAGGGGATTATGCGGAGACCCAGTACTTC.

This rearrangement joins TRBV5-1 to TRBJ2-3, with D possibly TRBD2 on 6 matching bases. Germline lookup yields CDR1 SGHRS and CDR2 YFSETQ. The CDR3 contains 14 residues. The germline V and J ends were trimmed by 4 bases and 2 bases, with 11 bases remaining between them. The CDR3 spells CASSMGLTTDTQYF. In DNA, the CDR3 is TGCGCCAGCAGCATGGGACTTACCACAGATACGCAGTATTTT.

The genes are TRBV5-1 and TRBJ2-3, with 13 bases matching TRBD2. V was pared by 2 bases and J by 3 bases, with 9 bases of the junction left unmatched. The CDR3 loop spans 18 amino acids. Per the germline V gene, CDR1 is SGHRS and CDR2 is YFSETQ. The CDR3 sequence is CASSFKPGLAGRTDTQYF. In DNA, the CDR3 is TGCGCCAGCAGCTTTAAACCGGGACTAGCGGGGAGGACAGATACGCAGTATTTT. The full variable domain, in which reference TRBV5-1 and TRBJ2-3 provide the parts outside the CDR3, is KAGVTQTPRYLIKTRGQQVTLSCSPISGHRSVSWYQQTPGQGLQFLFEYFSETQRNKGNFPGRFSGRQFSNSRSEMNVSTLELGDSALYLCASSFKPGLAGRTDTQYFGPGTRLTVL.

The gene calls are TRBV28 and TRBJ1-3, with D possibly being TRBD1 (6 bases). The CDR3 has 14 residues. Trimming removed 3 bases from V and 4 bases from J, with 10 bases in between. The V gene's germline CDR1 is MDHEN and CDR2 SYDVKM. This chain's CDR3 is CASSFIGQGNTIYF. DNA of the CDR3: TGTGCCAGCAGTTTTATAGGACAGGGAAACACCATATATTTT.

This clone was seen only a few times. CDR3 sequence reads: CASSLDGQQNQPQHF. Written as DNA, the CDR3 is TGTGCCAGCAGCTTAGATGGACAGCAAAATCAGCCCCAGCATTTT. The chain carries TRBV7-2 and TRBJ1-5, with D possibly matching TRBD1 (6 bases). This CDR3 contains 15 residues. CDR1 and CDR2 (germline): SGHTA, FQGNSA. The V end was cut by 1 base, the J end by 4 bases, with 11 bases between.